This TCR beta chain was captured by sequencing in a study of blood T cell repertoires in COVID-19. Study context: Whether acute or convalescent, the COVID-19 samples came from the United States, Italy and Spain. Sources were T cells, B-cell-depleted T cells, or PBMCs; the material itself was cDNA or gDNA.

Original analysis: The authors estimated nucleated cell counts from reference gene primer amplification. The data were produced by immunoSEQ multiplex PCR, yet TCRdb's version contains in-frame clones alone and is incomplete. V, J and clone size were drawn from that table, and D and trimming were deduced from the DNA. The table has 80,000 to 100,000 clones, about 84% seen once; the top ten hold about 4.3%. CDR3 length: 14 amino acids. V was clipped by 1 base and J by 4 bases; unmatched bases: 2. Germline CDR1 reads SGHAT; CDR2 reads FQNNGV. The V gene is TRBV11-2, the J gene TRBJ1-2; 8 nucleotides match TRBD1. The TCR sequence derives from a man in his sixties with acute or convalescent COVID-19. What was sequenced was peripheral blood. CDR3 DNA: TGTGCCAGCAGCTTAGTGGGACAGGTCTATGGCTACACCTTC. Translation: CASSLVGQVYGYTF.